Each of the 7 T cell receptor beta chains below was sequenced from the same sample in a study of cytotoxic CD8 clonotypes in ibrutinib-treated CLL. Clones were read by immunoSEQ multiplex PCR, and TCRdb kept only the in-frame ones, dropping some. The data contain about 140,000 clones, around 90% of them singletons. The source material was PBMCs, sampled after 12 months of ibrutinib treatment. The receptors originated from a human donor with chronic lymphocytic leukemia.

The gene calls are TRBV5-1 and TRBJ1-1; no clear D gene. CDR3 length equals 12 residues. In germline, CDR1 is SGHRS, CDR2 YFSETQ. Trimming took off 5 bases at V and 11 bases at J, with 16 bases between the two ends. Written as DNA, the CDR3 is TGCGCCAGCAGGCTATCCTCAGAGGCCGCTTTCTTT. Translation: CASRLSSEAAFF.

The V and J genes are TRBV5-1 and TRBJ2-7; 7 bases agree with TRBD1. With 4 bases clipped from V and 3 bases from J, the junction kept 10 bases outside the gene matches. CDR3 length: 15 residues. Germline CDR1 and CDR2: SGHRS and YFSETQ. The CDR3 DNA reads TGCGCCAGCAGCCCCCTCCCGGACAGGTACTACGAGCAGTACTTC. As protein: CASSPLPDRYYEQYF.

The chain recombines TRBV6-6 with TRBJ1-1, with a tentative D call TRBD1 (5 bases). The CDR3 totals 12 residues. Germline-derived CDR1 and CDR2 are MNHNY and SVGAGI (reference sequence). V was shortened by 6 bases and J by 8 bases, with 13 bases between the two germline ends. Here the CDR3 reads CASRTGAEEAFF. The CDR3 DNA reads as TGTGCCAGCAGGACCGGGGCGGAAGAAGCTTTCTTT.

This chain connects TRBV2 to TRBJ2-1; D unclear. Germline CDR1 SNHLY, CDR2 FYNNEI. The CDR3 spans 13 residues. V lost 7 bases to trimming and J lost 0 bases, with 7 bases between them. CDR3 DNA: TGTGCCAGCATGAAAGGCTCCTACAATGAGCAGTTCTTC. Protein product: CASMKGSYNEQFF. Complete variable domain (other parts from reference TRBV2 and TRBJ2-1): EPEVTQTPSHQVTQMGQEVILRCVPISNHLYFYWYRQILGQKVEFLVSFYNNEISEKSEIFDDQFSVERPDGSNFTLKIRSTKLEDSAMYFCASMKGSYNEQFFGPGTRLTVL.

Only one count was recorded for this clone. The gene calls are TRBV10-1 and TRBJ2-1; a possible D gene is TRBD2 (5 bases). Trimming took 0 bases from V and 10 from J, leaving 16 bases between them. Per the germline V gene, CDR1 is WNHNN and CDR2 is SYGVQD (reference sequence). The CDR3 loop spans 15 amino acids. The CDR3 nucleotides read TGCGCCAGCAGTGAGTCAGCAGGACTTTTGGGGGAGCAGTTCTTC. This translates into CASSESAGLLGEQFF.

This chain uses TRBV5-1 with TRBJ2-6, with 11 bases that match TRBD2. Germline V gene data show CDR1 as SGHRS and CDR2 as YFSETQ. Trimming took 4 bases from V and 2 from J; bases not matched to a gene: 8. This CDR3 spans 18 amino acids. CDR3 amino acids: CASSPKLAGEAGANVLTF. The CDR3 DNA reads as TGCGCCAGCAGCCCCAAACTAGCGGGAGAGGCTGGGGCCAACGTCCTGACTTTC.

The chain is built from TRBV5-6 and TRBJ2-3; D is possibly TRBD1 (6 bases). The germline V and J ends were trimmed by 2 bases and 4 bases, with 8 bases remaining between them. CDR3 length: 13 residues. Germline V CDR1 and CDR2: SGHDT, YYEEEE. The CDR3, as DNA: TGTGCCAGCAGCTTACAGGGCGCAGATACGCAGTATTTT. Encoded protein: CASSLQGADTQYF. Full variable domain (rest looked up from reference TRBV5-6 and TRBJ2-3): DAGVTQSPTHLIKTRGQQVTLRCSPKSGHDTVSWYQQALGQGPQFIFQYYEEEERQRGNFPDRFSGHQFPNYSSELNVNALLLGDSALYLCASSLQGADTQYFGPGTRLTVL.